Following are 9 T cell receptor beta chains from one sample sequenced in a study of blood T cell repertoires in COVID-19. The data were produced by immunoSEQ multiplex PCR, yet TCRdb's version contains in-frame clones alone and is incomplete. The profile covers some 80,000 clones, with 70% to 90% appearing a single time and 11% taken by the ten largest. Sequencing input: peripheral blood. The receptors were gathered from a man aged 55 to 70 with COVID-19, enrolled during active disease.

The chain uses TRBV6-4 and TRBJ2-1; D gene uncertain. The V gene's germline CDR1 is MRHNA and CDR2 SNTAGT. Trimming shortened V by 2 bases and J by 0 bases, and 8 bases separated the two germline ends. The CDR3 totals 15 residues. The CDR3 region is CASSDQPSSYNEQFF. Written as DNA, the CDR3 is TGTGCCAGCAGTGACCAGCCTAGCTCCTACAATGAGCAGTTCTTC.

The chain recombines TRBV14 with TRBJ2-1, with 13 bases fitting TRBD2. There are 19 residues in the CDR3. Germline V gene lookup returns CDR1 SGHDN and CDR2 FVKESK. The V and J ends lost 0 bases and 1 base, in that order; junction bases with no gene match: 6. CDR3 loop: CASSQEPGLAGRSYNEQFF. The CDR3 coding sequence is TGTGCCAGCAGCCAAGAGCCGGGACTAGCGGGGAGATCCTACAATGAGCAGTTCTTC.

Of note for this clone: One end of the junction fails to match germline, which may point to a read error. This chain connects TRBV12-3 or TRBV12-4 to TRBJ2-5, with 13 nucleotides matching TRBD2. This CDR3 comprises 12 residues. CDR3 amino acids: CASSFGLAGVNF. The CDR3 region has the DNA TGTGCCAGCAGTTTCGGACTAGCGGGGGTTAACTTC.

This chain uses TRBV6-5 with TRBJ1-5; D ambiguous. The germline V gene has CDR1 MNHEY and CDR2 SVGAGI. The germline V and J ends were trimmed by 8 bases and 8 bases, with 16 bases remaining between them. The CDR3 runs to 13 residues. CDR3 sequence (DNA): TGTGCCAGCGTGAGGGAAGGCTCAAAGCCCCAGCATTTT. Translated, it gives CASVREGSKPQHF.

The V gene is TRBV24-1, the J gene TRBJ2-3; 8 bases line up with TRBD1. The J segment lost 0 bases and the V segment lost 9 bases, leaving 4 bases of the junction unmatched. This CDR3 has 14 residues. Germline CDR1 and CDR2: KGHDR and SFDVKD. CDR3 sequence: CATEDRVSTDTQYF. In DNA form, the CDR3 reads TGTGCCACCGAGGACAGGGTGAGCACAGATACGCAGTATTTT.

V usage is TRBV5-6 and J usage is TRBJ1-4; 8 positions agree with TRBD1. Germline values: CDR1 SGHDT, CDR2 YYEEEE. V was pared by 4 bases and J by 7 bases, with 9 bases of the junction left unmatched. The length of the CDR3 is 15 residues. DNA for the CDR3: TGTGCCAGCAGCGACCGACAGGGGATGGGTGAAAAACTGTTTTTT. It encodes CASSDRQGMGEKLFF.

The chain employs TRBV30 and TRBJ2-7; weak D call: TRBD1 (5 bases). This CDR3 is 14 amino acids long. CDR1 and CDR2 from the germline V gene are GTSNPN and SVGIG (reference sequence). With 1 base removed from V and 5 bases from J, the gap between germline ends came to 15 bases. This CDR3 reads CAWSGWQGLHEQYF. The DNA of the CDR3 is TGTGCCTGGAGTGGTTGGCAGGGTCTCCACGAGCAGTACTTC. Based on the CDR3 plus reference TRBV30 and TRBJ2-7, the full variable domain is SQTIHQWPATLVQPVGSPLSLECTVEGTSNPNLYWYRQAAGRGLQLLFYSVGIGQISSEVPQNLSASRPQDRQFILSSKKLLLSDSGFYLCAWSGWQGLHEQYFGPGTRLTVT.

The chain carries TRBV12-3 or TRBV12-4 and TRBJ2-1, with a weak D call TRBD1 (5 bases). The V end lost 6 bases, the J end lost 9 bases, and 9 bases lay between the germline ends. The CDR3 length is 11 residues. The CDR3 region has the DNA TGTGCCAGCAGCCGGACATTTGAGCAGTTCTTC. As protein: CASSRTFEQFF.

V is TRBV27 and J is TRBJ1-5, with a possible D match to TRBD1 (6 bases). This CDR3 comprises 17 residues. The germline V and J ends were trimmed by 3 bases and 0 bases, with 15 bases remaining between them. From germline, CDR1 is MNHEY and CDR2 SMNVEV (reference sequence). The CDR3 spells CASSLIGQRYSNQPQHF. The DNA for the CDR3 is TGTGCCAGCAGTTTGATAGGACAGAGATATAGCAATCAGCCCCAGCATTTT.